A selection of T cell receptor beta chains follows, all from one sample in a study of control samples from healthy donors and cancer patients. Sequencing used immunoSEQ multiplex PCR; TCRdb keeps in-frame clones, though not all of them. Of 52,000 or so clones in the sample, 94% were seen once. The sequenced material came from blood. The receptor source for this set is a man under 40 in good health. CDR3s include the opening cysteine and the closing phenylalanine or tryptophan. Not every row has a clone size; where given, it reads once, few, many or a size class.

V gene	J gene	clone size	CDR3 protein
TRBV4-3	TRBJ1-2	.	CASSKGQGDGYTF
TRBV18	TRBJ1-1	.	CASSAETGGRTEAFF
TRBV27	TRBJ2-1	.	CASSLTAGGPHEQFF
TRBV30	TRBJ1-3	.	CAWGKTTGDGSGNTIYF
TRBV7-2	TRBJ2-2	.	CASSRVGQGNTGELFF
TRBV7-8	TRBJ1-5	.	CASKTHVRESNQPQHF
TRBV18	TRBJ2-3	.	CASSPGAGALGDTQYF
TRBV9	TRBJ2-7	.	CASSVEGYEQYF
TRBV30	TRBJ1-1	once	CAWKDTYTEAFF
TRBV30	TRBJ1-3	.	CAWSVVSSGNTIYF
TRBV19	TRBJ2-1	.	CATQKSHRDRGGNEQFF
TRBV9	TRBJ2-7	.	CASSVSQGHSYEQYF
TRBV19	TRBJ2-2	.	CASSIGTSGRLGGELFF
TRBV6-5	TRBJ1-1	.	CASSYLVSRNTEAFF
TRBV11-2	TRBJ2-7	.	CASSKGSLGSYEQYF
TRBV11-1	TRBJ1-1	.	CASSPIGVWTEAFF
TRBV29-1	TRBJ2-1	.	CSVEEAGTDNEQFF
TRBV19	TRBJ2-3	.	CASSITSGRALDTQYF
TRBV6-4	TRBJ1-1	.	CASSDQGGRTEAFF
TRBV6-6	TRBJ1-2	.	CASRVDHNYGYTF
TRBV7-2	TRBJ1-2	.	CASSFKGQGEDYGYTF
TRBV27	TRBJ1-2	.	CASSLTGSNYGYTF
TRBV19	TRBJ1-1	.	CASNKGDRENTEAFF
TRBV7-9	TRBJ2-7	.	CASSGQGRYEQYF
TRBV7-2	TRBJ2-2	.	CASSLRSGRQGGGELFF
TRBV27	TRBJ2-7	once	CASTGGTGEQYF
TRBV27	TRBJ2-1	.	CASSRRDNEQFF
TRBV28	TRBJ2-3	.	CASILGYTQYF
TRBV18	TRBJ1-1	.	CASSYPPGEGTEAFF
TRBV5-6	TRBJ2-6	.	CASHSLDPGGANVLTF
TRBV6-5	TRBJ2-7	once	CASSDPGTASYEQYF
TRBV3-1/TRBV3-2	TRBJ2-1	.	CASSPGTSGSHEQFF
TRBV20-1	TRBJ2-5	.	CSASASMETQYF
TRBV9	TRBJ2-3	.	CASSALSGGFSTDTQYF
TRBV5-6	TRBJ2-3	once	CASSSRSGLTDTQYF
TRBV6-2/TRBV6-3	TRBJ1-5	.	CASSYIGQPQHF
TRBV4-1	TRBJ2-5	.	CASSAVGGVGQETQYF
TRBV19	TRBJ2-1	once	CASVRTGGLHEQFF
TRBV6-5	TRBJ1-2	.	CASTQQGAYGYTF
TRBV11-3	TRBJ2-1	.	CASSSRQVSSYNEQFF
TRBV7-2	TRBJ2-3	.	CASSMTGSDTQYF
TRBV3-1/TRBV3-2	TRBJ1-2	.	CASSQEEGMVANYGYTF
TRBV28	TRBJ1-4	.	CASSLDRGRYWEKLFF
TRBV19	TRBJ1-2	once	CASSILERTGRSYTF
TRBV12-3/TRBV12-4	TRBJ2-7	few	CASSGTSSYEQYF
TRBV5-8	TRBJ2-2	.	CASSLEKGAGTGELFF
TRBV7-3	TRBJ1-6	once	CASSTTGQGDSPLHF
TRBV30	TRBJ1-6	.	CAWSVGSGRQDSPLHF
TRBV19	TRBJ1-6	.	CASSTRGQSRGNSPLHF
TRBV4-2	TRBJ1-5	.	CASSQPGQDQPQHF
TRBV5-1	TRBJ2-1	.	CASSSWTGGTYEQFF
TRBV18	TRBJ1-1	.	CASSHTNTEAFF
TRBV18	TRBJ1-1	.	CASSPFSGQLNTEAFF
TRBV4-2	TRBJ1-2	.	CASTPRGGDGYTF
TRBV6-6	TRBJ1-5	once	CASQTVSNQPQHF
TRBV18	TRBJ2-2	.	CASSLSGGNTGELFF
TRBV5-6	TRBJ2-4	.	CASSLWGEGDIQYF